One and the same sample provided the 19 T cell receptor beta chains below, sequenced in a study of blood T cell repertoires in COVID-19. Only in-frame clones appear in the TCRdb table, and some are missing; sequencing was by immunoSEQ multiplex PCR. The table has 310,000 or so clones, more than 75% seen once. The sample consisted of peripheral blood. Receptor source: a woman aged 25 to 39 who had recovered from COVID-19.

This chain connects TRBV2 to TRBJ1-2; D is unclear. CDR3 length: 13 residues. The germline CDR1 and CDR2 sequences are SNHLY and FYNNEI. V dropped 6 bases and J dropped 8 bases, with 16 bases sitting between them. DNA for the CDR3: TGTGCCAGCAGGAGCGGAGGGCTCGAGGGCTACACCTTC. Translated, it gives CASRSGGLEGYTF.

This clone has just one count. This chain connects TRBV28 to TRBJ2-3, with unresolved D. Germline V gives CDR1 MDHEN, CDR2 SYDVKM. The CDR3 is made up of 16 amino acids. With 6 bases removed from V and 2 bases from J, the gap between germline ends came to 18 bases. The CDR3 sequence: CASRENYDINTDTQYF. As DNA, the CDR3 is TGTGCCAGCAGAGAGAACTATGATATAAACACAGATACGCAGTATTTT.

The gene calls are TRBV2 and TRBJ2-3; D is ambiguous. The CDR3 extends over 14 amino acids. V gave up 3 bases and J gave up 5 bases, with 12 bases separating them. Looked up from germline, CDR1 is SNHLY and CDR2 is FYNNEI. The CDR3 spells CASSEGPPQDTQYF. As DNA, the CDR3 is TGTGCCAGCAGTGAGGGCCCCCCACAAGATACGCAGTATTTT.

The genes are TRBV5-5 and TRBJ1-2; D ambiguous. Trimming pared 1 base from V and 9 bases from J, leaving 19 bases between. This CDR3 has 15 amino acids. Germline V CDR1 and CDR2: SGHKS, YYEKEE (reference sequence). The CDR3 here is CASSLWELIGFRYTF. DNA for the CDR3: TGTGCCAGCAGCTTGTGGGAGCTGATAGGTTTTCGCTACACCTTC.

The V and J genes are TRBV10-2 and TRBJ2-7, with TRBD1 identical over 10 bases. With V trimmed by 4 bases and J by 5 bases, 8 bases remained unmatched. The CDR3 loop spans 15 amino acids. From germline, CDR1 is WSHSY and CDR2 SAAADI. The DNA for the CDR3 is TGCGCCAGCAGTGCACCGGGACAGGGGATCAACGAGCAGTACTTC. Protein product: CASSAPGQGINEQYF.

The chain uses TRBV5-1 and TRBJ1-5, with 7 bases lining up with TRBD1. The CDR3 runs 14 residues. The V gene's germline CDR1 is SGHRS and CDR2 YFSETQ. V was pared by 0 bases and J by 5 bases, with 2 bases of the junction left unmatched. This CDR3 is CASSLGDRHQPQHF. The CDR3 DNA follows: TGCGCCAGCAGCTTGGGGGACAGACATCAGCCCCAGCATTTT. The full variable domain, its missing parts supplied by reference TRBV5-1 and TRBJ1-5, is KAGVTQTPRYLIKTRGQQVTLSCSPISGHRSVSWYQQTPGQGLQFLFEYFSETQRNKGNFPGRFSGRQFSNSRSEMNVSTLELGDSALYLCASSLGDRHQPQHFGDGTRLSIL.

The rearrangement uses TRBV28 and TRBJ2-2, with 9 bases matching TRBD2. The CDR3 consists of 18 residues. The V and J ends lost 6 bases and 3 bases, in that order; junction bases with no gene match: 14. Germline-derived CDR1 and CDR2 are MDHEN and SYDVKM. CDR3 bases: TGTGCCAGCAGCCATACCTCCCTGAAGCGGGAGGACACCGGGGAGCTGTTTTTT. Its protein product is CASSHTSLKREDTGELFF.

V usage is TRBV6-6 and J usage is TRBJ1-2; 7 nucleotides match TRBD1. Germline CDR1 is MNHNY and CDR2 is SVGAGI (reference sequence). The CDR3 runs 14 residues. J lost 0 bases, V lost 7 bases, and 5 bases had no gene match. CDR3 coding DNA: TGTGCCAGCACCACAGGGGCCCCTAACTATGGCTACACCTTC. Translating gives CASTTGAPNYGYTF.

The genes are TRBV5-1 and TRBJ2-7, with TRBD2 matching over 8 bases. The CDR3 consists of 16 residues. The V segment lost 4 bases and the J segment 0 bases; nucleotides outside the gene matches: 9. Germline assignment: CDR1 SGHRS and CDR2 YFSETQ. The DNA for the CDR3 is TGCGCCAGCAGCACAGACAGCGGGGGACTCTCCTACGAGCAGTACTTC. Protein product: CASSTDSGGLSYEQYF.

This rearrangement joins TRBV4-1 to TRBJ2-1, with 7 bases fitting TRBD2. From germline, CDR1 is MGHRA and CDR2 YSYEKL. The CDR3 length is 15 residues. V dropped 1 base and J dropped 6; count of bases not matched to a gene: 6. The CDR3 spells CASSQGRLAGNEQFF. CDR3 in DNA: TGCGCCAGCAGCCAAGGACGACTAGCAGGCAATGAGCAGTTCTTC.

The gene calls are TRBV28 and TRBJ2-1; D might be TRBD1 (5 bases). The V end was cut by 2 bases, the J end by 0 bases, with 8 bases between. The V gene's germline CDR1 is MDHEN and CDR2 SYDVKM. This CDR3 contains 15 residues. The CDR3 DNA reads TGTGCCAGCAGTTTAGGGGCGAGCTCCTACAATGAGCAGTTCTTC. Protein: CASSLGASSYNEQFF.

This chain connects TRBV5-1 to TRBJ2-3, with TRBD1 matching over 9 bases. Per the germline V gene, CDR1 is SGHRS and CDR2 is YFSETQ. CDR3 size: 16 residues. Losses at the gene ends were 4 bases for V and 1 base for J; bases not matched to a gene: 7. In nucleotides, the CDR3 is TGCGCCAGCAGCACCGAAAGACAGGGGGGCACAGATACGCAGTATTTT. This sequence encodes CASSTERQGGTDTQYF.

The V gene is TRBV6-5, the J gene TRBJ2-5, with D possibly matching TRBD1 (6 bases). Between the trimmed V and J ends, which lost 5 bases and 5 bases, there was a span of 12 bases. The CDR3 extends over 13 amino acids. Germline lookup yields CDR1 MNHEY and CDR2 SVGAGI. The CDR3 bases are TGTGCCAGCAGTAACAGGGATCGGGAGACCCAGTACTTC. This gives the protein CASSNRDRETQYF.

This chain links TRBV28 with TRBJ2-7; TRBD2 agrees at 10 bases. CDR1 and CDR2 (germline): MDHEN, SYDVKM. V dropped 8 bases and J dropped 5; count of bases not matched to a gene: 6. The CDR3 extends over 13 amino acids. Here the CDR3 DNA reads TGTGCCAGCGGCAGCGGGAGGGCCAACGAGCAGTACTTC. Protein: CASGSGRANEQYF.

CDR3 in amino acids: CATSDSGTGWHNEQFF. As DNA, the CDR3 is TGTGCCACCAGTGATTCCGGGACAGGGTGGCACAATGAGCAGTTCTTC. The chain couples TRBV24-1 to TRBJ2-1; 9 nucleotides match TRBD1. The CDR3 is 16 residues long. Germline V gene lookup returns CDR1 KGHDR and CDR2 SFDVKD. V gave up 2 bases and J gave up 5 bases; unmatched junction bases: 6.

Here the CDR3 DNA reads TGTGCCAGCAGTGGGACAGGGGGCGCGGAAAAACTGTTTTTT. Its translation is CASSGTGGAEKLFF. This rearrangement joins TRBV9 to TRBJ1-4; the match to TRBD1 covers 12 bases. The junction had 4 bases not matched to a gene; V was cut back by 5 bases and J by 8 bases. Germline V CDR1 and CDR2: SGDLS, YYNGEE. There are 14 residues in the CDR3.

The chain combines TRBV5-1 with TRBJ1-4; D gene unclear. V shed 3 bases and J shed 6 bases, with 9 bases lying between them. Germline V lookup: CDR1 SGHRS, CDR2 YFSETQ. This CDR3 spans 13 amino acids. The CDR3 nucleotides are TGCGCCAGCAGCTGGTCGGCGGATGAAAAACTGTTTTTT. This translates into CASSWSADEKLFF. Drawing the rest from reference TRBV5-1 and TRBJ1-4, the complete variable domain is KAGVTQTPRYLIKTRGQQVTLSCSPISGHRSVSWYQQTPGQGLQFLFEYFSETQRNKGNFPGRFSGRQFSNSRSEMNVSTLELGDSALYLCASSWSADEKLFFGSGTQLSVL.

The V gene is TRBV7-9, the J gene TRBJ2-7; D possibly corresponds to TRBD1 (6 bases). From germline, CDR1 is SEHNR and CDR2 FQNEAQ (reference sequence). The CDR3 totals 16 residues. V lost 5 bases and J 3 bases, leaving 20 bases between the germline ends. This chain's CDR3 is CASSRAVTGESYEQYF. The DNA of the CDR3 is TGTGCCAGCAGCCGAGCCGTGACAGGAGAAAGCTACGAGCAGTACTTC.

This clone was detected only once. This chain connects TRBV10-2 to TRBJ1-6; 10 bases match TRBD1. Germline V gene sequence: CDR1 WSHSY, CDR2 SAAADI. The CDR3 has 12 amino acids. After removal of 6 bases from V and 10 bases from J, the junction contained 0 bases not matched to a gene. CDR3 DNA: TGCGCCAGCAGGACAGGGGGCTCACCCCTCCACTTT. This gives the protein CASRTGGSPLHF.